These 16 T cell receptor beta chains share one sample of origin, sequenced in a study of spatial heterogeneity in lung cancer. As to time point: sample taken at primary tumor resection. Unsorted whole RNA of tumor, nontumor lung or frozen PBMC was sequenced. TCRdb recomputed calls from the 5' RACE reads with MiXCR, one row per CDR3 protein. The repertoire has about 38,000 distinct CDR3 sequences, 7.5% of them found once; the top ten carry under 30%. The starting material was PBMCs, obtained at surgery. These TCRs come from a male donor with early-stage non-small cell lung cancer.

J is TRBJ1-5 and V is TRBV6-5, with TRBD1 matching over 9 bases. CDR1 is MNHEY and CDR2 is SVGAGI in the germline V gene. CDR3 length: 15 amino acids. V was pared by 5 bases and J by 5 bases, with 7 bases of the junction left unmatched. The CDR3 DNA is TGTGCCAGCAGTCGAACAGGGGGCAGGGATCAGCCCCAGCATTTT. Translating gives CASSRTGGRDQPQHF.

This clonotype has just a few counts. The rearrangement joins TRBV3-1 to TRBJ2-3; no reliable D call. Germline loops: CDR1 LGHDT, CDR2 YNNKEL (reference sequence). The CDR3 contains 12 residues. Deletions cut 5 bases from V and 4 bases from J, with 7 bases between. CDR3 residues: CASSEFADTQYF. In nucleotides, the CDR3 is TGTGCCAGCAGCGAATTCGCAGATACGCAGTATTTT.

This clonotype was seen repeatedly, ten times or more. The gene calls are TRBV5-4 and TRBJ2-1, with 9 bases aligning to TRBD2. The ends lost 0 bases at V and 4 bases at J; junction bases unmatched: 2. CDR3 size: 15 residues. Germline V CDR1 and CDR2: SGHNT, YYREEE (reference sequence). Written as DNA, the CDR3 is TGTGCCAGCAGCTTGGCAACTAGCGGGTACAATGAGCAGTTCTTC. Its translation: CASSLATSGYNEQFF.

This clonotype was seen a few times. The rearrangement links TRBV5-6 to TRBJ1-4; TRBD1 aligns across 7 bases. The CDR3 has 13 residues. V shed 4 bases and J 8 bases; nucleotides not matched to a gene: 5. The germline gives CDR1 SGHDT, CDR2 YYEEEE. The CDR3, as DNA: TGTGCCAGCAGCGTATGGGACAGCGAAAAACTGTTTTTT. It specifies CASSVWDSEKLFF.

In its sample, this clonotype is medium-sized. This sequence joins TRBV27 and TRBJ1-1, with D tentatively TRBD1 (6 bases). This CDR3 spans 13 amino acids. The V gene's germline CDR1 is MNHEY and CDR2 SMNVEV (reference sequence). Trimming cost V 4 bases and J 4 bases, with 10 bases left between them. CDR3 region: CASSSGGGTEAFF. The CDR3 region has the DNA TGTGCCAGCAGTTCAGGAGGGGGCACTGAAGCTTTCTTT.

The V call is TRBV7-9, the J call TRBJ2-3; D might be TRBD1 or TRBD2, each matching 5 bases. The CDR3 covers 15 residues. V was pared by 5 bases and J by 0 bases, with 12 bases between. Germline loops: CDR1 SEHNR, CDR2 FQNEAQ (reference sequence). CDR3 DNA sequence: TGTGCCAGCAGCCCTCGGGGCCATAGCACAGATACGCAGTATTTT. Translated: CASSPRGHSTDTQYF. The full variable domain, in which reference TRBV7-9 and TRBJ2-3 provide the parts outside the CDR3, is DTGVSQNPRHKITKRGQNVTFRCDPISEHNRLYWYRQTLGQGPEFLTYFQNEAQLEKSRLLSDRFSAERPKGSFSTLEIQRTEQGDSAMYLCASSPRGHSTDTQYFGPGTRLTVL.

This clonotype has at least ten counts. The chain employs TRBV20-1 and TRBJ2-1; D not certain. The germline gives CDR1 DFQATT, CDR2 SNEGSKA (reference sequence). CDR3 length: 14 residues. Trimming pared 0 bases from V and 0 bases from J, leaving 6 bases between. CDR3 sequence: CSAREWTSYNEQFF. DNA for the CDR3: TGCAGTGCTAGAGAGTGGACCTCCTACAATGAGCAGTTCTTC.

This clonotype is labeled as medium-sized (0.01 to 0.1%). The chain couples TRBV3-1 to TRBJ2-7; D unresolved. V was pared by 1 base and J by 3 bases, with 13 bases between. Per the germline V gene, CDR1 is LGHDT and CDR2 is YNNKEL (reference sequence). The length of the CDR3 is 15 residues. The CDR3 protein is CASSQGISLSYEQYF. Here the CDR3 DNA reads TGTGCCAGCAGCCAAGGGATTAGCTTAAGCTACGAGCAGTACTTC.

The sample holds many counts of this clonotype. The chain joins TRBV11-2 to TRBJ1-2; D is possibly TRBD1 (5 bases). This CDR3 is 15 amino acids long. Trimming left V 6 bases short and J 5 bases short, with 19 bases between. Germline values: CDR1 SGHAT, CDR2 FQNNGV. The CDR3 bases are TGTGCCAGCAGTCGCGGTCAGGGAGGGCCGTATGGCTACACCTTC. Translation: CASSRGQGGPYGYTF.

This clonotype was counted ten times or more. The gene calls are TRBV12-3 or TRBV12-4 and TRBJ2-3; possibly TRBD2 for D (6 bases). This CDR3 contains 16 residues. The V end lost 2 bases, the J end lost 1 base, and 13 bases lay between the germline ends. The CDR3 sequence is CASSLSRTTRTDTQYF. The CDR3, as DNA: TGTGCCAGCAGTTTAAGTAGGACTACTCGCACAGATACGCAGTATTTT.

This clonotype was observed many times. This chain connects TRBV6-5 to TRBJ1-1; 7 bases line up with TRBD1. V lost 5 bases and J lost 5; bases outside the gene matches: 8. The CDR3 covers 14 residues. CDR1 and CDR2 (germline): MNHEY, SVGAGI. The CDR3 DNA is TGTGCCAGCAGTGTACAGGGGCGTGGGACTGAAGCTTTCTTT. Translation: CASSVQGRGTEAFF.

This rearrangement joins TRBV20-1 to TRBJ2-3; 10 bases map to TRBD2. Germline loops: CDR1 DFQATT, CDR2 SNEGSKA (reference sequence). There are 15 residues in the CDR3. J was trimmed by 6 bases and V by 2 bases; bases with no gene match: 8. The CDR3 coding sequence is TGCAGTGCTAGATCGACTAGCGGGTGGATGGATACGCAGTATTTT. It yields the protein CSARSTSGWMDTQYF.

The rearrangement joins TRBV28 to TRBJ2-5, with TRBD1 matching 7 bases. This CDR3 contains 14 residues. The trim removed 7 bases at V and 2 bases at J, leaving 7 bases unmatched. Germline V lookup: CDR1 MDHEN, CDR2 SYDVKM. The CDR3 DNA is TGTGCCAGCACCATCCAGGGGGTACAAGAGACCCAGTACTTC. Its translation is CASTIQGVQETQYF.

This clonotype came up many times. J is TRBJ2-3 and V is TRBV15; the D is unclear. This CDR3 is 14 amino acids long. The germline V gene encodes CDR1 LNHNV and CDR2 YYDKDF (reference sequence). Trimming pared 4 bases from V and 0 bases from J, leaving 8 bases between. Here the CDR3 DNA reads TGTGCCACCAGCAACCGACTGAGCACAGATACGCAGTATTTT. Translation: CATSNRLSTDTQYF.

In this sample, this clonotype turned up many times. This chain uses TRBV7-6 with TRBJ1-1; no reliable D call. Germline V gives CDR1 SGHVS, CDR2 FNYEAQ. This CDR3 contains 13 residues. Trimming pared 1 base from V and 4 bases from J, leaving 7 bases between. In nucleotides, the CDR3 is TGTGCCAGCAGCTTAGGGGCTGTCACTGAAGCTTTCTTT. It translates to CASSLGAVTEAFF.

This clonotype was seen a few times. The chain employs TRBV7-9 and TRBJ2-4; D possibly corresponds to TRBD1 (6 bases). Germline values: CDR1 SEHNR, CDR2 FQNEAQ (reference sequence). The CDR3 sequence is 14 residues long. With 3 bases removed from V and 11 bases from J, the gap between germline ends came to 17 bases. The CDR3 protein is CASSLGQGNLVQYF. DNA for the CDR3: TGTGCCAGCAGCTTGGGACAAGGAAACCTGGTTCAGTACTTC. The variable domain in full, with the rest retrieved from reference TRBV7-9 and TRBJ2-4, is DTGVSQNPRHKITKRGQNVTFRCDPISEHNRLYWYRQTLGQGPEFLTYFQNEAQLEKSRLLSDRFSAERPKGSFSTLEIQRTEQGDSAMYLCASSLGQGNLVQYFGAGTRLSVL.